This entry features one T cell receptor (beta chain) sequence. Its antigen is not identified. The sample belongs to a study of human versus mouse CDR3 diversity and MHC coevolution. Study conclusions and caveats: The lowest clonal inequality scores came from most of the three human donors.

Per the germline V gene, CDR1 is LNHDA and CDR2 is SQIVND (reference sequence). The CDR3 is 11 amino acids. V lost 2 bases and J 11 bases, leaving 7 bases between the germline ends. Sequenced by immunoSEQ multiplex PCR; TCRdb stores in-frame clones only, minus some. Here the sample spans 45,000 to 75,000 clones, roughly 94% being singletons. This TCR was recovered from a person aged 55 to 69 in good health. The chain carries TRBV19 and TRBJ2-1; D remains ambiguous. Source material: naive CD4+ T cells from blood. Described subset: CD45RO-negative CD62L-positive naive CD4 T cells. The CDR3 region has the DNA TGTGCCAGTAGTATAATGGGCCAGCAGTTCTTC. Translation: CASSIMGQQFF.